One sample yielded the 2 T cell receptor beta chains listed below, sequenced in a study of T-cell memory formation after mild COVID-19 (dated by TCRdb to about 2021). The library was generated by 5' RACE. TCRdb lists the instrument as Illumina NovaSeq 6000. The public reads were reprocessed in TCRdb via fastp at Q25 and MiXCR, keeping in-frame beta chains. Each CDR3 protein gets just one entry, which takes the most common genes and DNA from the rows behind it. Counted in this sample were under 550,000 distinct CDR3 sequences; around 17% of them appeared once. The ten largest clones take up 20% to 25% of the sample. Sequencing was performed on PBMCs or a T cell subset sorted from them (not recorded which). These receptors all come from a young man who had mild COVID-19 (a few samples of this study predate the infection). The sample titles of this study are shuffled in the database, so cell type and time point are left out; the donor was told from shared clones.

The chain couples TRBV12-3 or TRBV12-4 to TRBJ1-2; D not certain. The CDR3 is 12 amino acids. The V gene lost 6 bases and the J gene lost 3 bases, with 8 bases spanning the gap. The CDR3 coding sequence is TGTGCCAGCAGCCCGGATTACTATGGCTACACCTTC. The encoded protein is CASSPDYYGYTF.

In this sample, this clonotype turned up a few times. CDR3 in amino acids: CASSRGTGDYGYTF. As DNA, the CDR3 is TGCGCCAGCAGCCGAGGGACAGGGGACTATGGCTACACCTTC. This chain uses TRBV4-1 with TRBJ1-2; TRBD1 matches 10 bases. V lost 4 bases, J lost 3 bases, and 2 bases stayed unmatched. The length of the CDR3 is 14 residues. CDR1 MGHRA and CDR2 YSYEKL come from the germline V gene.